These 23 T cell receptor beta chains share one sample of origin, sequenced in a study of T cell clones after liver transplantation (dated by TCRdb to about 2019). Libraries came from the immunoSEQ multiplex PCR assay. TCRdb retrieved this table from immuneACCESS and kept in-frame rearrangements only. Not all clones are present; in checked studies, unresolved V genes account for under half, and no reason is known for the remainder. The sample includes 16,000 or so clones, with more than 80% observed a single time. The ten largest clones add up to approximately 12% of the sample. The sequenced sample was CD8+ T cells from blood, obtained 45 to 46 months after liver transplant. All receptors derive from a human patient who received a liver transplant. After a transplant, the donor of the graft may account for some T cells.

This clone was seen a few times. The genes are TRBV9 and TRBJ2-7, with D possibly being TRBD1 or TRBD2 (5 bases each). CDR1 is SGDLS and CDR2 is YYNGEE in the germline V gene. With 0 bases removed from V and 2 bases from J, the gap between germline ends came to 12 bases. This CDR3 comprises 15 residues. CDR3 residues: CASSVAEGFAYEQYF. The CDR3, as DNA: TGTGCCAGCAGCGTAGCTGAGGGGTTTGCCTACGAGCAGTACTTC.

This sequence joins TRBV27 and TRBJ1-4; TRBD1 agrees at 9 bases. CDR3 size: 17 residues. Looked up from germline, CDR1 is MNHEY and CDR2 is SMNVEV (reference sequence). With 6 bases clipped from V and 3 bases from J, the junction kept 11 bases outside the gene matches. CDR3 residues: CASSPVVRDRANEKLFF. The CDR3 DNA follows: TGTGCCAGCAGCCCCGTCGTTCGGGACAGGGCTAATGAAAAACTGTTTTTT.

The chain carries TRBV7-9 and TRBJ2-2; 8 nucleotides align to TRBD2. This CDR3 spans 17 amino acids. Per the germline V gene, CDR1 is SEHNR and CDR2 is FQNEAQ (reference sequence). The junction had 11 bases not matched to a gene; V was cut back by 7 bases and J by 1 base. CDR3 sequence reads: CASTETGAGGNTGELFF. In DNA form, the CDR3 reads TGTGCCAGCACCGAAACCGGGGCGGGAGGGAACACCGGGGAGCTGTTTTTT.

This clone has only one observation. The chain recombines TRBV19 with TRBJ1-5; a possible D gene is TRBD1 (5 bases). CDR3 length: 17 amino acids. V lost 5 bases and J 0 bases, leaving 17 bases between the germline ends. Germline V lookup: CDR1 LNHDA, CDR2 SQIVND (reference sequence). CDR3 amino acids: CASSPHPGAHSNQPQHF. Here the CDR3 DNA reads TGTGCCAGTAGTCCGCACCCCGGGGCCCATAGCAATCAGCCCCAGCATTTT.

The chain has TRBV4-3 and TRBJ1-3, with a weak D call TRBD1 (5 bases). The ends were cut back, 4 bases at V and 8 bases at J, with 18 bases in the middle. There are 15 residues in the CDR3. The germline V gene has CDR1 LGHNA and CDR2 YSLEER. The CDR3 is CASSPSPGLGYTIYF. CDR3 sequence (DNA): TGCGCCAGCAGCCCATCCCCGGGACTCGGTTACACCATATATTTT.

This CDR3 is CASRFGGTQYF. CDR3 coding DNA: TGTGCCAGCAGGTTCGGAGGGACCCAGTACTTC. This chain joins TRBV27 and TRBJ2-5; tentatively, D is TRBD2 (5 bases). This CDR3 has 11 amino acids. Trimming removed 6 bases at V and 7 bases at J, with 9 bases between. Germline CDR1 is MNHEY and CDR2 is SMNVEV (reference sequence).

This chain uses TRBV7-3 with TRBJ2-6; a weak D match, TRBD2 (5 bases). CDR3 size: 15 residues. V was clipped by 5 bases and J by 1 base, with 9 bases between them. The germline V gene encodes CDR1 SGHTA and CDR2 FQGTGA. CDR3 nucleotides: TGTGCCAGCAGCCACGGGGTTTCTGGGGCCAACGTCCTGACTTTC. Amino acid sequence: CASSHGVSGANVLTF.

This sequence joins TRBV28 and TRBJ2-7; 10 bases agree with TRBD1. V shed 3 bases, J shed 2 bases, and the junction held 4 bases outside the gene matches. The germline V gene has CDR1 MDHEN and CDR2 SYDVKM. The CDR3 is 15 amino acids. This CDR3 reads CASSFRDRGTYEQYF. The CDR3, as DNA: TGTGCCAGCAGTTTCAGGGACAGGGGCACCTACGAGCAGTACTTC.

Remarks on this clone: At one end, the junction sequence differs from germline, possibly due to a read error. The rearrangement links TRBV25-1 to TRBJ1-5, with no clear D. The CDR3 runs 14 residues. From germline, CDR1 is MGHDK and CDR2 SYGVNS. In DNA, the CDR3 is TGTGCCACCAGTGCTGGGTATAGCAATCAGCCCCAGCATTTT. Residues: CATSAGYSNQPQHF.

The rearrangement uses TRBV9 and TRBJ2-3; D may be TRBD1 (6 bases). CDR1 is SGDLS, CDR2 YYNGEE, per germline. The CDR3 consists of 13 residues. Trimming took 0 bases from V and 5 from J, leaving 7 bases between them. In DNA form, the CDR3 reads TGTGCCAGCAGCGTAGGAGGGGGAGATACGCAGTATTTT. Translating it yields CASSVGGGDTQYF.

The genes are TRBV5-1 and TRBJ1-1, with unresolved D. The V end was cut by 0 bases, the J end by 1 base, with 10 bases between. CDR1 and CDR2 from the germline V gene are SGHRS and YFSETQ. CDR3 length: 15 residues. CDR3 DNA: TGCGCCAGCAGCTTGGCCGGCGGAGGGAACACTGAAGCTTTCTTT. Translation: CASSLAGGGNTEAFF.

The V gene is TRBV7-7, the J gene TRBJ2-7; D not resolved. The CDR3 spans 13 residues. Trimming cost V 5 bases and J 4 bases, with 12 bases left between them. Germline V gives CDR1 SSHAT, CDR2 FNYEAQ (reference sequence). CDR3 sequence (DNA): TGTGCCAGCAGCCCCGGAACCGGTTACGAGCAGTACTTC. Protein: CASSPGTGYEQYF.

The chain recombines TRBV2 with TRBJ1-4, with 7 bases matching TRBD1. CDR3 length equals 14 residues. Unmatched junction bases numbered 5, after V lost 6 bases and J lost 4 bases. CDR1 and CDR2 (germline): SNHLY, FYNNEI. The chain's CDR3 is CASREGQLNEKLFF. The CDR3 coding sequence is TGTGCCAGCAGAGAGGGACAGCTTAATGAAAAACTGTTTTTT. The entire variable domain, with the rest obtained from reference TRBV2 and TRBJ1-4, is as follows: EPEVTQTPSHQVTQMGQEVILRCVPISNHLYFYWYRQILGQKVEFLVSFYNNEISEKSEIFDDQFSVERPDGSNFTLKIRSTKLEDSAMYFCASREGQLNEKLFFGSGTQLSVL.

The chain recombines TRBV2 with TRBJ2-3; 14 bases agree with TRBD2. V gave up 7 bases and J gave up 6 bases; unmatched junction bases: 9. The CDR3 contains 16 residues. Germline-derived CDR1 and CDR2 are SNHLY and FYNNEI. CDR3 bases: TGTGCCAGCAACCGCGGGACTAGCGGGAGTGGTGATACGCAGTATTTT. It encodes CASNRGTSGSGDTQYF. Drawing the rest from reference TRBV2 and TRBJ2-3, the complete variable domain is EPEVTQTPSHQVTQMGQEVILRCVPISNHLYFYWYRQILGQKVEFLVSFYNNEISEKSEIFDDQFSVERPDGSNFTLKIRSTKLEDSAMYFCASNRGTSGSGDTQYFGPGTRLTVL.

This clone was seen a single time. This rearrangement joins TRBV6-1 to TRBJ2-3; no reliable D call. The CDR3 runs 14 residues. Looked up from germline, CDR1 is MNHNS and CDR2 is SASEGT. With 2 bases removed from V and 9 bases from J, the gap between germline ends came to 15 bases. The CDR3: CASSENRWQLTQYF. The DNA of the CDR3 is TGTGCCAGCAGTGAAAATAGGTGGCAGCTAACGCAGTATTTT.

The chain employs TRBV5-7 and TRBJ2-3, with 7 nucleotides matching TRBD2. TRBV5-7 is labeled an ORF, and its function is uncertain. Trimming cost V 4 bases and J 4 bases; bases outside gene matches: 15. The CDR3 has 17 amino acids. The CDR3 protein is CASSPAWRENLPDTQYF. The CDR3 DNA reads TGTGCCAGCAGCCCGGCTTGGCGGGAGAATTTACCAGATACGCAGTATTTT.

The V call is TRBV28, the J call TRBJ2-7; 10 nucleotides align to TRBD2. The V gene end was trimmed by 5 bases and the J gene end by 6 bases; junction bases not matched to a gene: 13. The CDR3 has 16 amino acids. Germline V lookup: CDR1 MDHEN, CDR2 SYDVKM. The CDR3: CASSTPLLAGPGEQYF. DNA of the CDR3: TGTGCCAGCAGTACCCCCTTACTAGCGGGGCCCGGCGAGCAGTACTTC.

This clone is deemed medium-sized. This chain uses TRBV28 with TRBJ1-2, with 7 bases matching TRBD1. Germline V gives CDR1 MDHEN, CDR2 SYDVKM. The CDR3 is 16 residues long. Trimming cost V 5 bases and J 4 bases; bases outside gene matches: 13. DNA for the CDR3: TGTGCCAGCAGTCCTCGGGAGAGGGGGCGAGGCTATGGCTACACCTTC. It translates to CASSPRERGRGYGYTF.

The V and J genes are TRBV11-2 and TRBJ2-1; 11 bases map to TRBD2. V lost 1 base, J lost 0 bases, and 8 bases stayed unmatched. Germline assignment: CDR1 SGHAT and CDR2 FQNNGV. The length of the CDR3 is 19 residues. CDR3 amino acids: CASSLAGLAGPSSYNEQFF. In DNA form, the CDR3 reads TGTGCCAGCAGCTTAGCTGGACTAGCGGGCCCCTCCTCCTACAATGAGCAGTTCTTC.

This chain uses TRBV5-1 with TRBJ2-1, with D unresolved. The CDR3 spans 12 residues. The germline V gene has CDR1 SGHRS and CDR2 YFSETQ. V was shortened by 3 bases and J by 15 bases, with 16 bases between the two germline ends. CDR3 amino acids: CASSSDPSRRFF. CDR3 in DNA: TGCGCCAGCAGCTCTGACCCTTCCAGGCGGTTCTTC.

The V call is TRBV2, the J call TRBJ1-1; 7 bases match TRBD1. CDR3 length: 14 residues. CDR1 SNHLY and CDR2 FYNNEI come from the germline V gene. V shed 7 bases, J shed 4 bases, and the junction held 9 bases outside the gene matches. Written as DNA, the CDR3 is TGTGCCAGCACCTCCCAGACAGGGACCACTGAAGCTTTCTTT. Its translation is CASTSQTGTTEAFF.

V and J are TRBV27 and TRBJ1-2, with 7 bases lining up with TRBD1. Germline V CDR1 and CDR2: MNHEY, SMNVEV (reference sequence). V dropped 5 bases and J dropped 5; count of bases not matched to a gene: 5. The CDR3 runs to 13 residues. The CDR3 DNA reads as TGTGCCAGCAGTCCCGGACAGGAATATGGCTACACCTTC. It encodes CASSPGQEYGYTF.

This chain joins TRBV5-1 and TRBJ2-1; 9 positions agree with TRBD2. The J segment lost 0 bases and the V segment lost 6 bases, leaving 4 bases of the junction unmatched. CDR1 SGHRS and CDR2 YFSETQ come from the germline V gene. The CDR3 contains 15 residues. This chain's CDR3 is CASTHSGSSYNEQFF. The CDR3 DNA reads as TGCGCCAGCACCCATAGCGGGAGCTCCTACAATGAGCAGTTCTTC.